The 17 T cell receptor beta chains given below trace back to one sample, sequenced in a study of T cells in Graves' hyperthyroidism and ophthalmopathy. RNA transcripts served as the template for amplifying TCR beta CDR3 regions. First-round RT-PCR of the TCR CDR3 relied on the HTBI primer set. TCRdb reprocessed the multiplex PCR reads with MiXCR, giving one entry per CDR3 protein. The repertoire holds some 550,000 distinct CDR3 sequences, with approximately 15% as singletons. The sequenced material came from blood. These receptors originate from a woman in her forties with Graves' ophthalmopathy.

This clonotype was detected once. V and J are TRBV7-9 and TRBJ2-2; D is undetermined. V was trimmed by 5 bases and J by 6 bases, leaving 10 bases between them. CDR1 SEHNR and CDR2 FQNEAQ come from the germline V gene (reference sequence). The CDR3 totals 13 residues. The CDR3 region is CASSNRESGELFF. CDR3 coding DNA: TGTGCCAGCAGCAACAGAGAGTCCGGGGAGCTGTTTTTT. Full variable domain (rest looked up from reference TRBV7-9 and TRBJ2-2): DTGVSQNPRHKITKRGQNVTFRCDPISEHNRLYWYRQTLGQGPEFLTYFQNEAQLEKSRLLSDRFSAERPKGSFSTLEIQRTEQGDSAMYLCASSNRESGELFFGEGSRLTVL.

This clonotype occurred many times. V is TRBV7-9 and J is TRBJ2-7; D gene unclear. The CDR3 has 12 amino acids. The germline V gene encodes CDR1 SEHNR and CDR2 FQNEAQ (reference sequence). With 4 bases removed from V and 5 bases from J, the gap between germline ends came to 9 bases. The CDR3 loop is CASSSLSDEQYF. The CDR3 nucleotides are TGTGCCAGCAGCTCCCTTTCGGACGAGCAGTACTTC.

The V gene is TRBV29-1, the J gene TRBJ2-7; weak D call: TRBD2 (5 bases). Germline CDR1 and CDR2: SQVTM and ANQGSEA. CDR3 length equals 11 residues. V lost 6 bases and J lost 5, with 11 bases in between. The CDR3 bases are TGCAGCGTCTGGTCCGGGAACGAGCAGTACTTC. Amino acid sequence: CSVWSGNEQYF.

This clonotype occurred many times. The rearrangement uses TRBV20-1 and TRBJ2-7; 10 bases are a match to TRBD2. Per the germline V gene, CDR1 is DFQATT and CDR2 is SNEGSKA (reference sequence). Unmatched junction bases numbered 6, after V lost 6 bases and J lost 4 bases. The CDR3 sequence is 13 residues long. The chain's CDR3 is CSATAGGPYEQYF. The CDR3 nucleotides read TGCAGTGCCACAGCGGGAGGGCCGTACGAGCAGTACTTC.

In its sample, this clonotype was seen many times. The chain links TRBV6-1 to TRBJ2-1, with D tentatively TRBD2 (5 bases). V was shortened by 6 bases and J by 4 bases, with 10 bases between the two germline ends. In germline, CDR1 is MNHNS, CDR2 SASEGT. This CDR3 region has 13 residues. In DNA, the CDR3 is TGTGCCAGCAGGGCACTAGGATACAATGAGCAGTTCTTC. It specifies CASRALGYNEQFF.

This clonotype was detected many times. The V gene is TRBV7-2, the J gene TRBJ2-7, with 7 bases lining up with TRBD2. The CDR3 extends over 14 amino acids. J was trimmed by 6 bases and V by 3 bases; bases with no gene match: 8. Germline V gene data show CDR1 as SGHTA and CDR2 as FQGNSA. The CDR3 region has the DNA TGTGCCAGCAGCTTTCTTGCGGGGGAAGGCGAGCAGTACTTC. Translated, it gives CASSFLAGEGEQYF.

The rearrangement joins TRBV6-2 or TRBV6-3 to TRBJ2-7; D is unclear. CDR1 is MNHEY and CDR2 is SVGEGT in the germline V gene. The V end lost 2 bases, the J end lost 1 base, and 12 bases lay between the germline ends. There are 15 residues in the CDR3. CDR3 DNA sequence: TGTGCCAGCAGTTACGATAGAGACCAATCCTACGAGCAGTACTTC. Protein sequence: CASSYDRDQSYEQYF.

This clonotype was recorded many times. The chain combines TRBV3-1 with TRBJ2-6, with TRBD1 matching 10 bases. Per germline, CDR1 LGHDT and CDR2 YNNKEL (reference sequence). This CDR3 region has 18 residues. The V segment lost 1 base and the J segment 2 bases; nucleotides outside the gene matches: 5. The CDR3 DNA reads TGTGCCAGCAGCCAAGGCGACAGGGGGCGCGCTGGGGCCAACGTCCTGACTTTC. As protein: CASSQGDRGRAGANVLTF.

V and J are TRBV2 and TRBJ2-7; D is perhaps TRBD1 (6 bases). The V end lost 8 bases, the J end lost 3 bases, and 17 bases lay between the germline ends. CDR1 SNHLY and CDR2 FYNNEI come from the germline V gene. There are 14 residues in the CDR3. The CDR3 DNA is TGTGCCAGCGGGGGTTGGGGGCTCAGCTACGAGCAGTACTTC. It yields the protein CASGGWGLSYEQYF. Looking up the rest from reference TRBV2 and TRBJ2-7 gives the full variable domain: EPEVTQTPSHQVTQMGQEVILRCVPISNHLYFYWYRQILGQKVEFLVSFYNNEISEKSEIFDDQFSVERPDGSNFTLKIRSTKLEDSAMYFCASGGWGLSYEQYFGPGTRLTVT.

Many counts were recorded for this clonotype. CDR3 sequence (DNA): TGTGCCAGCAGCCAAAGACAGGAAACAGATACGCAGTATTTT. Its protein product is CASSQRQETDTQYF. This chain uses TRBV12-3 or TRBV12-4 with TRBJ2-3, with D tentatively TRBD1 (6 bases). This CDR3 region has 14 residues. The ends were cut back, 6 bases at V and 3 bases at J, with 13 bases in the middle.

The chain has TRBV6-5 and TRBJ1-2; 7 bases agree with TRBD1. CDR1 and CDR2 from the germline V gene are MNHEY and SVGAGI. The ends lost 0 bases at V and 7 bases at J; junction bases unmatched: 11. There are 16 residues in the CDR3. The CDR3: CASSYSATGTVGGYTF. DNA of the CDR3: TGTGCCAGCAGTTACTCGGCCACCGGGACAGTAGGTGGCTACACCTTC.

In its sample, this clonotype was seen many times. The genes are TRBV20-1 and TRBJ2-5; TRBD1 matches 8 bases. After removal of 6 bases from V and 5 bases from J, the junction contained 11 bases not matched to a gene. Looked up from germline, CDR1 is DFQATT and CDR2 is SNEGSKA (reference sequence). The CDR3 is made up of 14 amino acids. The chain's CDR3 is CSAYTTGALETQYF. The DNA for the CDR3 is TGCAGTGCATACACGACAGGGGCTTTGGAGACCCAGTACTTC.

The genes are TRBV7-2 and TRBJ2-7, with TRBD1 identical over 12 bases. The CDR3 spans 14 residues. Germline V gene data show CDR1 as SGHTA and CDR2 as FQGNSA. J gave up 6 bases and V 5 bases, and 5 bases lay outside the gene matches. This chain's CDR3 is CASSTGTGGFEQYF. Written as DNA, the CDR3 is TGTGCCAGCAGCACCGGGACAGGGGGCTTCGAGCAGTACTTC.

The chain couples TRBV6-1 to TRBJ1-5; TRBD1 agrees at 7 bases. The ends lost 8 bases at V and 0 bases at J; junction bases unmatched: 4. Germline V gene lookup returns CDR1 MNHNS and CDR2 SASEGT. The CDR3 runs to 14 residues. The CDR3 region is CASPGTDSNQPQHF. CDR3 coding DNA: TGTGCCAGCCCTGGGACAGATAGCAATCAGCCCCAGCATTTT.

This clonotype was counted at least ten times. The chain recombines TRBV5-1 with TRBJ2-7, with 7 bases aligning to TRBD1. Germline-derived CDR1 and CDR2 are SGHRS and YFSETQ. The CDR3 is made up of 15 amino acids. V gave up 2 bases and J gave up 4 bases; unmatched junction bases: 9. CDR3 amino acids: CASSFYSGTAYEQYF. CDR3 in DNA: TGCGCCAGCAGCTTCTACTCCGGGACAGCTTACGAGCAGTACTTC. Looking up the rest from reference TRBV5-1 and TRBJ2-7 gives the full variable domain: KAGVTQTPRYLIKTRGQQVTLSCSPISGHRSVSWYQQTPGQGLQFLFEYFSETQRNKGNFPGRFSGRQFSNSRSEMNVSTLELGDSALYLCASSFYSGTAYEQYFGPGTRLTVT.

This clonotype was seen many times. The J gene is TRBJ2-7, the V gene TRBV7-9; D not certain. Germline assignment: CDR1 SEHNR and CDR2 FQNEAQ (reference sequence). The germline V and J ends were trimmed by 1 base and 6 bases, with 7 bases remaining between them. There are 12 residues in the CDR3. The CDR3 nucleotides are TGTGCCAGCAGCTTAGGCAGCTCCGAGCAGTACTTC. As protein: CASSLGSSEQYF.

The rearrangement links TRBV9 to TRBJ1-4; 8 bases are shared with TRBD1. V lost 3 bases to trimming and J lost 4 bases; unmatched junction nucleotides: 5. Germline CDR1 is SGDLS and CDR2 is YYNGEE. The CDR3 runs 15 residues. The CDR3 DNA sequence: TGTGCCAGCAGCGCCGGGGACAGGTTTAATGAAAAACTGTTTTTT. Translating it yields CASSAGDRFNEKLFF.